This T cell receptor (beta chain) was sequenced in a study of T cells in Graves' hyperthyroidism and ophthalmopathy. RNA transcripts provided the source from which TCR beta CDR3 regions were amplified. Primed by the HTBI set, a first-round RT-PCR was run on the TCR CDR3. TCRdb reanalysed the multiplex PCR reads using MiXCR and keeps one entry per CDR3 protein. The sample lists fewer than 900,000 distinct CDR3 sequences; 18% were seen once. Patients were excluded because of uncontrolled infection, other autoimmune disease, pregnancy or lactation. The authors obtained PBMCs from about 9 ml of fresh peripheral blood. At least ten counts were recorded for this clonotype. The sample comprised blood. This clonotype was sampled from a woman in her fifties or sixties with Graves' hyperthyroidism that later progressed to Graves' ophthalmopathy.

CDR3 sequence (DNA): TGTGCCAGCAGTTTTAGCAGGGGATCAGGCCAGCCCCAGCATTTT. This translates into CASSFSRGSGQPQHF. The gene calls are TRBV12-3 or TRBV12-4 and TRBJ1-5; TRBD1 is a possible D gene (6 bases). CDR3 length: 15 amino acids. V was shortened by 3 bases and J by 7 bases, with 16 bases between the two germline ends.